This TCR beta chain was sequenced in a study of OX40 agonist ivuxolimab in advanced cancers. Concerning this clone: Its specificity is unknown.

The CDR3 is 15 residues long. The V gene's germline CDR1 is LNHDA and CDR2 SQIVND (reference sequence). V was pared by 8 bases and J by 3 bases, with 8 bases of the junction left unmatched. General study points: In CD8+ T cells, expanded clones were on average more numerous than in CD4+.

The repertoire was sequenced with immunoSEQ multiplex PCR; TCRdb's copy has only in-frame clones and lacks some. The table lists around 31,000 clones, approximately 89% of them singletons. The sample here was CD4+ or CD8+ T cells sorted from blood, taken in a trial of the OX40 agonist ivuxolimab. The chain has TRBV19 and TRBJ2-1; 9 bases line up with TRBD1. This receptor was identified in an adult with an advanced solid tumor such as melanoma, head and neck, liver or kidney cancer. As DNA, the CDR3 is TGTGCCAGTGGATTGGGGACAGGGTTCTACAATGAGCAGTTCTTC. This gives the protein CASGLGTGFYNEQFF.